A selection of T cell receptor beta chains follows, all from one sample in a study of cytomegalovirus exposure and HLA in healthy donors. Sequencing was performed with immunoSEQ multiplex PCR; in TCRdb, only in-frame clones are kept and a portion is missing. Of roughly 220,000 clones listed, about 90% are singletons. What was sequenced was PBMCs. These receptors were taken from a woman aged 18-29 years in good health and CMV-seronegative. The CDR3 runs from the conserved cysteine through the conserved F or W. D genes are given only for firm matches. A row's size may be missing; if present it is once, few, many or a size class.

CASSSGTDTQYF,TGTGCCAGCAGCTCCGGGACAGATACGCAGTATTTT,TRBV5-6,NA,few,TRBJ2-3
CASSSRVTAPTDTQYF,TGTGCCAGTAGCTCGCGGGTCACAGCCCCCACAGATACGCAGTATTTT,TRBV19,NA,once,TRBJ2-3
CASSLMRNTEAFF,TGTGCCAGCAGCTTGATGAGGAACACTGAAGCTTTCTTT,TRBV5-6,NA,NA,TRBJ1-1
CASSEPRQGNEKLFF,TGTGCCAGCAGTGAACCCCGACAGGGTAACGAAAAACTGTTTTTT,TRBV2,TRBD1,NA,TRBJ1-4
CAISESGDSGEKLFF,TGTGCCATCAGTGAGTCAGGGGACAGTGGGGAAAAACTGTTTTTT,TRBV10-3,TRBD1,NA,TRBJ1-4
CASSLTLAGVGEQFF,TGTGCCAGCAGTTTAACACTAGCGGGAGTTGGGGAGCAGTTCTTC,TRBV27,TRBD2,NA,TRBJ2-1
CASSRLAGDNEQFF,TGTGCCAGCAGTCGACTAGCGGGAGACAATGAGCAGTTCTTC,TRBV6-6,TRBD2,NA,TRBJ2-1
CASSQTGHIEAFF,TGTGCCAGCAGCCAAACGGGACACATTGAAGCTTTCTTT,TRBV14,NA,NA,TRBJ1-1
CASSPSRDSFYGYTF,TGTGCCAGCAGTCCCAGCCGGGACAGCTTCTATGGCTACACCTTC,TRBV6-1,TRBD1,NA,TRBJ1-2
CASSSQVDQPQHF,TGTGCCAGCAGTTCCCAGGTCGATCAGCCCCAGCATTTT,TRBV6-6,NA,NA,TRBJ1-5